These 23 T cell receptor beta chains were sequenced from one sample in a study of Tregs in tolerant kidney transplant recipients (dated by TCRdb to between 2017 and 2020). Sample time point, as interpreted from the label and publication: 6 months after combined kidney and bone marrow transplant. The transplants used related donors along with nonmyeloablative bone marrow transplantation, and in the human trials mixed chimerism was transient. Libraries were constructed by the immunoSEQ multiplex PCR assay. TCRdb provides this immuneACCESS table in a form limited to in-frame rearrangements. Some clones are lacking; in checked studies, under half of them reflect an unresolved V gene, and why the rest are absent is not known. The table of this sample itemizes thousands of clones. Jointly, the top ten make up approximately 6.1% of the sample. Sequencing was performed on CD4+ T cells from blood (PBMCs), taken 6 months after the transplant. The receptors here all came from a human patient who received a combined kidney and bone marrow transplant. Following a transplant, a fraction of the T cells may be traceable to the graft donor.

On this clone itself: The read falls 3 residues short of the CDR3 end, and the missing part is taken from the germline J gene. The chain carries TRBV30 and TRBJ2-5; 7 bases map to TRBD1. The V gene's germline CDR1 is GTSNPN and CDR2 SVGIG (reference sequence). The length of the CDR3 is 13 residues. V lost 2 bases to trimming and J lost 5 bases; unmatched junction nucleotides: 5. CDR3 region: CAWSKGGGETQYF. CDR3 DNA, as far as it was read: TGTGCCTGGAGTAAAGGGGGCGGCGAGACC.

Turning to this clone: The read terminates 3 residues before the CDR3 end, so the remaining end is supplied by the germline J gene. J is TRBJ2-1 and V is TRBV20-1; 12 bases line up with TRBD2. Trimming took 0 bases from V and 0 from J; bases not matched to a gene: 15. Germline values: CDR1 DFQATT, CDR2 SNEGSKA (reference sequence). The CDR3 extends over 21 amino acids. The CDR3 spells CSAREVPGLAGGKFSYNEQFF. CDR3 DNA (partial): TGCAGTGCTAGAGAGGTCCCCGGGCTAGCGGGAGGGAAATTCTCCTACAATGAG.

As regards this clone: The read terminates 3 residues before the CDR3 end, so the remaining end is supplied by the germline J gene. The J gene is TRBJ2-7, the V gene TRBV6-1; no clear D gene. V was pared by 2 bases and J by 2 bases, with 13 bases between. The CDR3 is 15 amino acids. Germline V gene lookup returns CDR1 MNHNS and CDR2 SASEGT. This chain's CDR3 is CASSEIQYPPYEQYF. The sequenced part of the CDR3 DNA is TGTGCCAGCAGTGAAATCCAGTACCCACCCTACGAG.

A note on this clone: The CDR3 end falls 3 residues outside the read, so it is completed with the germline J gene. The V and J genes are TRBV28 and TRBJ1-2, with TRBD1 matching over 8 bases. There are 13 residues in the CDR3. Germline V lookup: CDR1 MDHEN, CDR2 SYDVKM. The part of the CDR3 DNA that was read is TGTGCCAGCAGTTTTGCCGCAGGGGGCGGC. Its translation is CASSFAAGGG. The full CDR3 protein reads CASSFAAGGGYTF.

Worth noting for this clone: The CDR3 end falls 3 residues outside the read, so it is completed with the germline J gene. The chain employs TRBV20-1 and TRBJ1-2; the match to TRBD1 covers 7 bases. Germline values: CDR1 DFQATT, CDR2 SNEGSKA (reference sequence). The CDR3 length is 14 residues. J was trimmed by 3 bases and V by 5 bases; bases with no gene match: 9. The covered CDR3 bases are TGCAGTGCTGACCAACAGGGGTTGGACTATGGC. As protein: CSADQQGLDYG. The full CDR3 is CSADQQGLDYGYTF.

With regard to this clone: The read gets to within 3 residues of the CDR3 end, and the germline J gene fills in the rest. The V and J genes are TRBV7-7 and TRBJ2-5; 9 bases map to TRBD2. CDR1 and CDR2 (germline): SSHAT, FNYEAQ (reference sequence). CDR3 length: 14 residues. After removal of 5 bases from V and 4 bases from J, the junction contained 5 bases not matched to a gene. Here the CDR3 reads CASSARAGGETQYF. The part of the CDR3 DNA that was read is TGTGCCAGCAGCGCTAGAGCGGGAGGAGAGACC.

Considering frequency, this clone is medium-sized. Read coverage stops 3 residues before the CDR3 terminus; the germline J gene supplies the remainder. The V and J genes are TRBV5-1 and TRBJ2-3; possible D gene TRBD2, 6 bases. Germline V gene data show CDR1 as SGHRS and CDR2 as YFSETQ. Between the trimmed V and J ends, which lost 9 bases and 2 bases, there was a span of 16 bases. CDR3 length: 14 residues. The part of the CDR3 DNA that was read is TGCGCCACCGGAGTCGCGGGGTTCACAGATACG. It codes for CATGVAGFTDT. The whole CDR3 reads CATGVAGFTDTQYF.

With respect to this clone: The read comes to an end 3 residues before the CDR3 does, leaving the germline J gene to fill in the end. The V and J genes are TRBV11-1 and TRBJ2-6; possibly TRBD1 for D (6 bases). This CDR3 contains 15 residues. Looked up from germline, CDR1 is SGHAT and CDR2 is FQDESV (reference sequence). V was pared by 4 bases and J by 4 bases, with 11 bases between. The CDR3 sequence: CASSSRGSGANVLTF. Incomplete CDR3 DNA: TGTGCCAGCAGCTCCAGGGGATCGGGGGCCAACGTC.

Judged by frequency, this clone is large. The CDR3 end lies 3 residues beyond the end of the read and is filled in from the germline J gene. V and J are TRBV5-4 and TRBJ1-5; D may be TRBD1 (5 bases). Germline V CDR1 and CDR2: SGHNT, YYREEE (reference sequence). Trimming removed 1 base from V and 3 bases from J, with 8 bases in between. CDR3 size: 14 residues. CDR3 bases read: TGTGCCAGCAGCTTGCAGGGCAACAATCAGCCC. It is translated as CASSLQGNNQP. The full CDR3 is CASSLQGNNQPQHF. The full variable domain, its missing parts supplied by reference TRBV5-4 and TRBJ1-5, is ETGVTQSPTHLIKTRGQQVTLRCSSQSGHNTVSWYQQALGQGPQFIFQYYREEENGRGNFPPRFSGLQFPNYSSELNVNALELDDSALYLCASSLQGNNQPQHFGDGTRLSIL.

As concerns this clone: The read ends 3 residues before the CDR3 terminus; that terminus is restored from the germline J gene. The chain uses TRBV6-2 or TRBV6-3 and TRBJ2-7; tentative D call: TRBD2 (6 bases). This CDR3 region has 15 residues. Germline-derived CDR1 and CDR2 are MNHEY and SVGEGT. Trimming stripped 6 bases from V and 4 bases from J, with 19 bases between. The covered CDR3 bases are TGTGCCAGCAGAAGGGTTAAGGAGGGTGCATACGAG. Its protein is CASRRVKEGAYE. The full-length CDR3 reads as CASRRVKEGAYEQYF.

A remark on this clone: The CDR3 end is not reached by the read, which stops 3 residues before it; the germline J gene fills it in. V gene TRBV12-3 or TRBV12-4 combines with J gene TRBJ1-4, with a tentative D call TRBD1 (5 bases). The CDR3 spans 18 residues. Trimming stripped 1 base from V and 4 bases from J, with 19 bases between. The CDR3 spells CASSLGAVAAGRNEKLFF. CDR3 DNA, as far as it was read: TGTGCCAGCAGTTTAGGGGCCGTTGCAGCGGGGCGTAATGAAAAA.

The CDR3 bases that were read are TGTGCCAGCTATAACGGGACACCGAACACCGGGGAG. As protein: CASYNGTPNTGE. The CDR3 in full is CASYNGTPNTGELFF. The chain combines TRBV18 with TRBJ2-2; TRBD1 is a possible D gene (6 bases). The read finishes 3 residues shy of the CDR3 end, and the germline J gene is used to complete it. The CDR3 totals 15 residues. Looked up from germline, CDR1 is KGHSH and CDR2 is LQKENI. V gave up 7 bases and J gave up 0 bases, with 12 bases separating them.

On this clone itself: The CDR3 end lies 3 residues beyond the end of the read and is filled in from the germline J gene. The genes are TRBV2 and TRBJ2-1; TRBD2 matches at 10 bases. V gave up 8 bases and J gave up 8 bases; unmatched junction bases: 9. CDR3 size: 14 residues. Germline-derived CDR1 and CDR2 are SNHLY and FYNNEI. The CDR3 loop is CASLGASGSHEQFF. CDR3 DNA (partial): TGTGCCAGCCTGGGGGCTAGCGGGAGCCATGAG. Combining the CDR3 with reference TRBV2 and TRBJ2-1 gives the whole variable domain EPEVTQTPSHQVTQMGQEVILRCVPISNHLYFYWYRQILGQKVEFLVSFYNNEISEKSEIFDDQFSVERPDGSNFTLKIRSTKLEDSAMYFCASLGASGSHEQFFGPGTRLTVL.

A note on this clone: The sequence runs out 3 residues before the end of the CDR3; the remainder is reconstructed from the germline J gene. The V gene is TRBV20-1, the J gene TRBJ2-7, with 8 bases fitting TRBD2. With 3 bases clipped from V and 5 bases from J, the junction kept 9 bases outside the gene matches. This CDR3 is 14 amino acids long. In germline, CDR1 is DFQATT, CDR2 SNEGSKA (reference sequence). CDR3 DNA (partial): TGCAGTGCTAGGACGGGGGGGACTAAAGACGAG. It is translated as CSARTGGTKDE. The CDR3 in full is CSARTGGTKDEQYF.

In terms of frequency, this clone is medium-sized. Coverage ceases 3 residues before the CDR3 finishes, and the germline J gene fills in the end. V and J are TRBV5-1 and TRBJ1-3, with 7 bases fitting TRBD1. CDR3 length equals 17 residues. Germline V gene data show CDR1 as SGHRS and CDR2 as YFSETQ. The J segment lost 2 bases and the V segment lost 4 bases, leaving 12 bases of the junction unmatched. The CDR3 spells CASSVQPTGVPGNTIYF. CDR3 bases read: TGCGCCAGCAGCGTGCAGCCCACAGGGGTGCCTGGAAACACC. Drawing the rest from reference TRBV5-1 and TRBJ1-3, the complete variable domain is KAGVTQTPRYLIKTRGQQVTLSCSPISGHRSVSWYQQTPGQGLQFLFEYFSETQRNKGNFPGRFSGRQFSNSRSEMNVSTLELGDSALYLCASSVQPTGVPGNTIYFGEGSWLTVV.

This clone is called medium-sized based on its frequency. The CDR3 end lies 3 residues beyond the end of the read and is filled in from the germline J gene. The chain carries TRBV30 and TRBJ2-7, with 10 positions matching TRBD2. Losses at the gene ends were 3 bases for V and 2 bases for J; bases not matched to a gene: 13. There are 17 residues in the CDR3. Germline V gene lookup returns CDR1 GTSNPN and CDR2 SVGIG (reference sequence). The DNA read from the CDR3 is TGTGCCTGGAGCCATCCTCCGCGACTAGCGGGTACCTACGAG. It codes for CAWSHPPRLAGTYE. In full, the CDR3 is CAWSHPPRLAGTYEQYF.

Of note for this clone: The read finishes 3 residues shy of the CDR3 end, and the germline J gene is used to complete it. This chain links TRBV5-6 with TRBJ1-1; D unresolved. The V end lost 7 bases, the J end lost 5 bases, and 18 bases lay between the germline ends. This CDR3 has 14 amino acids. Per the germline V gene, CDR1 is SGHDT and CDR2 is YYEEEE. The CDR3: CASWQGGGSTEAFF. The part of the CDR3 DNA that was read is TGTGCCAGCTGGCAAGGAGGAGGGTCGACTGAA.

Concerning this clone itself: The read terminates 3 residues before the CDR3 end, so the remaining end is supplied by the germline J gene. The chain combines TRBV11-3 with TRBJ2-1, with D tentatively TRBD1 (5 bases). The CDR3 totals 14 residues. V lost 5 bases and J lost 6, with 14 bases in between. Germline V CDR1 and CDR2: SGHNT, YENEEA. The CDR3 DNA, read in part, is TGTGCCAGCAGCAATCCACTCACAGGCAATGAG. Translating gives CASSNPLTGNE. The entire CDR3 is CASSNPLTGNEQFF.

As for this clone: Read data end 3 residues before the CDR3 end; the end is taken from the germline J gene. Different DNA sequences within this sample yield the same CDR3. The rearrangement uses TRBV30 and TRBJ2-2, with D possibly TRBD2 on 7 matching bases. Germline V gives CDR1 GTSNPN, CDR2 SVGIG (reference sequence). The ends were cut back, 2 bases at V and 7 bases at J, with 14 bases in the middle. The CDR3 is made up of 14 amino acids. The sequenced CDR3 bases are TGTGCCTGGAGTAGGGGGGGGGTGGTCGGGGAG. This encodes CAWSRGGVVGE. The entire CDR3 protein is CAWSRGGVVGELFF.

Comment on this clone: The CDR3 extends 3 residues past the end of the read, so its final part is completed from the germline J gene. The chain has TRBV15 and TRBJ2-1; 7 nucleotides align to TRBD2. The CDR3 has 15 amino acids. The junction had 8 bases not matched to a gene; V was cut back by 1 base and J by 8 bases. In germline, CDR1 is LNHNV, CDR2 YYDKDF (reference sequence). Incomplete CDR3 DNA: TGTGCCACCAGCAGAGGGGGGGGAGCCTTGGATGAG. Its protein is CATSRGGGALDE. The whole CDR3 reads CATSRGGGALDEQFF.

In the case of this clone: The read ends 3 residues before the CDR3 terminus; that terminus is restored from the germline J gene. The V call is TRBV2, the J call TRBJ1-2; no clear D. V shed 4 bases and J shed 5 bases, with 14 bases lying between them. This CDR3 contains 14 residues. Germline CDR1 reads SNHLY; CDR2 reads FYNNEI. The CDR3 sequence: CASSGVRRVYGYTF. Incomplete CDR3 DNA: TGTGCCAGCAGTGGGGTACGGAGGGTTTATGGC.

Points on this clone: The CDR3 is cut off 3 residues early in the read; its end comes from the germline J gene. The chain recombines TRBV2 with TRBJ2-1, with D tentatively TRBD2 (7 bases). Germline CDR1 is SNHLY and CDR2 is FYNNEI. Between the trimmed V and J ends, which lost 6 bases and 6 bases, there was a span of 9 bases. The CDR3 is 12 residues long. CDR3 in amino acids: CASRAGANEQFF. The covered CDR3 bases are TGTGCCAGCAGGGCGGGGGCCAATGAG.

In regard to this clone: The CDR3 goes on 3 residues after the read ends, and that part is filled in from the germline J gene. The rearrangement joins TRBV7-2 to TRBJ2-7; D is perhaps TRBD1 (6 bases). Germline CDR1 SGHTA, CDR2 FQGNSA. The V and J ends lost 5 bases and 6 bases respectively, with 20 bases between them. The CDR3 sequence is 15 residues long. CDR3 DNA (partial): TGTGCCAGCAGCATGGACAGTGGGGCCCTACGCGAG. Protein sequence: CASSMDSGALRE. The CDR3 in its entirety is CASSMDSGALREQYF.